The next 8 T cell receptor beta chains were all read from a single sample in a study of neurological immune-mediated disorders. TCRdb re-derived calls from the 5' RACE reads in MiXCR, one entry per CDR3 protein. The sample holds 70,000 to 95,000 distinct CDR3 sequences; 12% to 15% are singletons and the top ten take approximately 6.8%. The specimen sequenced was PBMCs. These receptors were obtained from a woman in her fifties or sixties in good health.

The rearrangement joins TRBV25-1 to TRBJ2-5; 11 bases fit TRBD1. CDR3 length: 16 residues. Germline CDR1 is MGHDK and CDR2 is SYGVNS. Trimming at V came to 5 bases and at J to 3 bases, leaving 8 bases not matched to a gene. The DNA for the CDR3 is TGTGCCAGCAGTCCTCACAGGGGACAGGGGGAAGAGACCCAGTACTTC. Protein product: CASSPHRGQGEETQYF.

This clonotype was detected many times. The rearrangement links TRBV20-1 to TRBJ2-3; 7 nucleotides line up with TRBD2. Per germline, CDR1 DFQATT and CDR2 SNEGSKA (reference sequence). The CDR3 runs 17 residues. V lost 5 bases and J lost 0; bases outside the gene matches: 14. The CDR3 nucleotides read TGCAGTGCTGGGAGGGAGCGTCAGGGCGCTAGCACAGATACGCAGTATTTT. Its translation is CSAGRERQGASTDTQYF.

This clonotype was recorded at least ten times. The chain uses TRBV24-1 and TRBJ2-6; weak D call: TRBD1 (6 bases). This CDR3 region has 18 residues. V lost 4 bases to trimming and J lost 0 bases, with 15 bases between them. CDR1 and CDR2 from the germline V gene are KGHDR and SFDVKD. The CDR3 DNA reads TGTGCCACCAGTGAATTGCAGGGGCATTACTCTGGGGCCAACGTCCTGACTTTC. This codes for CATSELQGHYSGANVLTF.

This clonotype was seen many times. The CDR3 spells CAIRAVLAEDTQYF. CDR3 coding DNA: TGTGCCATCAGGGCGGTACTAGCGGAAGATACGCAGTATTTT. The chain uses TRBV10-3 and TRBJ2-3, with TRBD2 matching over 8 bases. Germline CDR1 and CDR2: ENHRY and SYGVKD. There are 14 residues in the CDR3. J lost 5 bases, V lost 6 bases, and 7 bases had no gene match.

In this sample, this clonotype turned up many times. The chain employs TRBV7-2 and TRBJ2-7, with 7 nucleotides matching TRBD2. The CDR3 is 16 amino acids. Germline CDR1 and CDR2: SGHTA and FQGNSA. After removal of 2 bases from V and 3 bases from J, the junction contained 10 bases not matched to a gene. Written as DNA, the CDR3 is TGTGCCAGCAGCTTACCCCCTGCGGGAGCAGGCTACGAGCAGTACTTC. Its translation: CASSLPPAGAGYEQYF.

This clonotype was detected many times. The chain has TRBV4-2 and TRBJ2-7, with 8 bases lining up with TRBD1. CDR1 LGHNA and CDR2 YNFKEQ come from the germline V gene. Trimming removed 0 bases from V and 0 bases from J; junction bases left unmatched: 4. The CDR3 runs 16 residues. The CDR3 bases are TGTGCCAGCAGCCAAGATAGGACAGGGAACTCCTACGAGCAGTACTTC. Encoded protein: CASSQDRTGNSYEQYF.

The sample holds many counts of this clonotype. The rearrangement joins TRBV10-3 to TRBJ1-1; 9 bases map to TRBD1. CDR1 and CDR2 from the germline V gene are ENHRY and SYGVKD. The CDR3 spans 17 residues. V trimming: 4 bases; J trimming: 5 bases; junction bases outside the gene matches: 14. CDR3 loop: CAISGTGGVFRGTEAFF. The CDR3 nucleotides are TGTGCCATCAGTGGAACAGGGGGCGTTTTTAGGGGGACTGAAGCTTTCTTT.

This clonotype was found a few times. V usage is TRBV5-1 and J usage is TRBJ2-7, with 10 nucleotides matching TRBD2. The V gene end was trimmed by 0 bases and the J gene end by 3 bases; junction bases not matched to a gene: 6. The CDR3 runs 16 residues. The germline CDR1 and CDR2 sequences are SGHRS and YFSETQ. In DNA form, the CDR3 reads TGCGCCAGCAGCTTGGAAGCGGGAGGGCCGGTCTACGAGCAGTACTTC. Amino acids: CASSLEAGGPVYEQYF. The full variable domain, completed using reference TRBV5-1 and TRBJ2-7, is KAGVTQTPRYLIKTRGQQVTLSCSPISGHRSVSWYQQTPGQGLQFLFEYFSETQRNKGNFPGRFSGRQFSNSRSEMNVSTLELGDSALYLCASSLEAGGPVYEQYFGPGTRLTVT.